The 15 T cell receptor beta chains given below trace back to one sample, sequenced in a study of T cell responses to AZD1222 COVID-19 vaccine. The table came from immunoSEQ multiplex PCR; TCRdb's copy has only in-frame clones and leaves some out. The data show about 110,000 clones, around 87% seen once. Sequences were derived from peripheral blood, sampled 28 days after the second AZD1222 dose. The receptor source for this set is an adult who received the AZD1222 COVID-19 vaccine.

The chain links TRBV14 to TRBJ2-1, with TRBD1 matching 10 bases. With 4 bases clipped from V and 8 bases from J, the junction kept 5 bases outside the gene matches. The CDR3 totals 14 residues. Looked up from germline, CDR1 is SGHDN and CDR2 is FVKESK. The CDR3 region has the DNA TGTGCCAGCAGCCCCCGGACAGGGGGTTATGAGCAGTTCTTC. Its translation is CASSPRTGGYEQFF. The whole variable domain, filled in from reference TRBV14 and TRBJ2-1, reads EAGVTQFPSHSVIEKGQTVTLRCDPISGHDNLYWYRRVMGKEIKFLLHFVKESKQDESGMPNNRFLAERTGGTYSTLKVQPAELEDSGVYFCASSPRTGGYEQFFGPGTRLTVL.

This chain joins TRBV5-1 and TRBJ1-4, with TRBD1 identical over 9 bases. The CDR3 runs 13 residues. V lost 5 bases and J lost 7; bases outside the gene matches: 3. The germline V gene has CDR1 SGHRS and CDR2 YFSETQ. CDR3 nucleotide sequence: TGCGCCAGCAGTACAGGGGGCTTTGAAAAACTGTTTTTT. This translates into CASSTGGFEKLFF.

In its sample, this clone was seen once. V is TRBV18 and J is TRBJ2-3; D gene uncertain. Germline CDR1 reads KGHSH; CDR2 reads LQKENI. V dropped 0 bases and J dropped 3 bases, with 4 bases sitting between them. The CDR3 covers 13 residues. This CDR3 reads CASSPPYTDTQYF. DNA for the CDR3: TGTGCCAGCTCACCACCCTATACAGATACGCAGTATTTT. The full variable domain, its missing parts supplied by reference TRBV18 and TRBJ2-3, is NAGVMQNPRHLVRRRGQEARLRCSPMKGHSHVYWYRQLPEEGLKFMVYLQKENIIDESGMPKERFSAEFPKEGPSILRIQQVVRGDSAAYFCASSPPYTDTQYFGPGTRLTVL.

The rearrangement joins TRBV30 to TRBJ2-2, with 8 nucleotides matching TRBD2. Trimming at V came to 5 bases and at J to 5 bases, leaving 10 bases not matched to a gene. This CDR3 has 15 amino acids. The germline gives CDR1 GTSNPN, CDR2 SVGIG (reference sequence). The CDR3 DNA follows: TGTGCCTGGGTAGAAGCGGGAGAGTCGACCGGGGAGCTGTTTTTT. Translated, it gives CAWVEAGESTGELFF.

The DNA for the CDR3 is TGTGCCAGTAGTATAGATCCTGGGGGTGACACAGATACGCAGTATTTT. The encoded protein is CASSIDPGGDTDTQYF. The gene calls are TRBV19 and TRBJ2-3, with D possibly called TRBD1 or TRBD2 (5 bases each). Deletions cut 0 bases from V and 2 bases from J, with 12 bases between. Germline V lookup: CDR1 LNHDA, CDR2 SQIVND (reference sequence). The CDR3 covers 16 residues.

The table lists this clone with a count of one. The rearrangement uses TRBV7-2 and TRBJ2-7; D ambiguous. Germline V lookup: CDR1 SGHTA, CDR2 FQGNSA. Trimming stripped 0 bases from V and 4 bases from J, with 7 bases between. The CDR3 is 13 amino acids. Written as DNA, the CDR3 is TGTGCCAGCAGCTTAGCCCGGATGTACGAGCAGTACTTC. Its protein is CASSLARMYEQYF.

The chain employs TRBV9 and TRBJ1-1; D gene ambiguous. Germline loops: CDR1 SGDLS, CDR2 YYNGEE. V lost 4 bases and J lost 6, with 13 bases in between. The CDR3 runs to 13 residues. The CDR3, as DNA: TGTGCCAGCAGCCCCACCACGGTGGCTGAAGCTTTCTTT. Protein sequence: CASSPTTVAEAFF.

The gene calls are TRBV25-1 and TRBJ1-2, with D perhaps matching TRBD1 (6 bases). Germline CDR1 and CDR2: MGHDK and SYGVNS. This CDR3 contains 13 residues. V was trimmed by 4 bases and J by 4 bases, leaving 10 bases between them. This CDR3 reads CASSATGSYGYTF. In DNA form, the CDR3 reads TGTGCCAGCAGTGCAACAGGGAGCTATGGCTACACCTTC.

A note on this clone: Relative to the germline gene, one junction end is altered; a read error may explain this. The V and J genes are TRBV3-1 (or the pseudogene TRBV3-2) and TRBJ1-6, with 8 bases identical to TRBD1. CDR1 is LGHDT and CDR2 is YNNKEL in the germline V gene (reference sequence). This CDR3 has 15 residues. This CDR3 is CASSKDRGYNSPLHF. In DNA form, the CDR3 reads TGTGCCAGCAGCAAAGACAGGGGCTATAATTCACCCCTCCACTTT.

Only one count was recorded for this clone. The chain has TRBV20-1 and TRBJ1-3; D possibly corresponds to TRBD1 (6 bases). V was trimmed by 3 bases and J by 1 base, leaving 16 bases between them. CDR3 size: 16 residues. CDR1 DFQATT and CDR2 SNEGSKA come from the germline V gene (reference sequence). The CDR3 spells CSASRLTGDSGNTIYF. The CDR3, as DNA: TGCAGTGCTAGTAGGTTGACAGGAGATTCTGGAAACACCATATATTTT.

The gene calls are TRBV12-5 and TRBJ2-2; TRBD1 agrees at 10 bases. Germline CDR1 is LGHNT and CDR2 is FRNRAP. The length of the CDR3 is 17 residues. V shed 6 bases, J shed 6 bases, and the junction held 13 bases outside the gene matches. In DNA, the CDR3 is TGTGCTAGTGGCAGTCCGGGACAGGGGTCCAAAGCCGGGGAGCTGTTTTTT. Translating it yields CASGSPGQGSKAGELFF.

The rearrangement links TRBV7-6 to TRBJ1-2; weak D call: TRBD1 (5 bases). CDR3 length equals 19 residues. Trimming removed 3 bases from V and 4 bases from J, with 27 bases in between. Germline CDR1 SGHVS, CDR2 FNYEAQ. In nucleotides, the CDR3 is TGTGCCAGCAGCTTTAGTATGGACACTCTAACCTCCCCAATCTATGGCTACACCTTC. This sequence encodes CASSFSMDTLTSPIYGYTF.

This clone has just a few counts. The rearrangement joins TRBV5-1 to TRBJ1-2; possible D gene TRBD1, 6 bases. Germline V gives CDR1 SGHRS, CDR2 YFSETQ. Trimming pared 1 base from V and 3 bases from J, leaving 10 bases between. The CDR3 covers 14 residues. This CDR3 is CASSLFPGDYGYTF. The CDR3 DNA sequence: TGCGCCAGCAGCTTGTTTCCAGGGGACTATGGCTACACCTTC. The entire variable domain, with the rest obtained from reference TRBV5-1 and TRBJ1-2, is as follows: KAGVTQTPRYLIKTRGQQVTLSCSPISGHRSVSWYQQTPGQGLQFLFEYFSETQRNKGNFPGRFSGRQFSNSRSEMNVSTLELGDSALYLCASSLFPGDYGYTFGSGTRLTVV.

V is TRBV3-1 (or the pseudogene TRBV3-2) and J is TRBJ2-5, with 12 positions matching TRBD2. This CDR3 has 15 amino acids. The trim removed 8 bases at V and 1 base at J, leaving 5 bases unmatched. Per the germline V gene, CDR1 is LGHDT and CDR2 is YNNKEL (reference sequence). CDR3 protein: CASGASGGVQETQYF. The CDR3 nucleotides are TGTGCCAGCGGGGCTAGCGGGGGGGTCCAAGAGACCCAGTACTTC.

The chain employs TRBV12-3 or TRBV12-4 and TRBJ1-5; maybe TRBD1 (5 bases). Trimming left V 8 bases short and J 9 bases short, with 17 bases between. This CDR3 is 13 amino acids long. For the CDR3, the DNA is TGTGCCAGCCGCGGGACGGAATCCCGGCCCCAGCATTTT. Translated: CASRGTESRPQHF.